This paragraph reports one T cell receptor beta chain. The sample is drawn from a study of blood T cell repertoires in COVID-19. Study summary: Material from acute and convalescent COVID-19 was sourced from the United States, Italy and Spain. Sources were T cells, B-cell-depleted T cells, or PBMCs; the material itself was cDNA or gDNA.

Clones were sequenced by immunoSEQ multiplex PCR, and TCRdb holds only the in-frame ones, with some missing. The data show 80,000 to 90,000 clones, approximately 81% seen once. V lost 7 bases and J lost 1; bases outside the gene matches: 2. The CDR3 length is 13 residues. The chain has TRBV12-3 or TRBV12-4 and TRBJ2-5; 8 nucleotides agree with TRBD1. Sequencing was carried out using peripheral blood. This sequence was found in a woman in her seventies with acute or convalescent COVID-19. CDR3 amino acids: CASNDRGQETQYF. CDR3 coding DNA: TGTGCCAGCAACGACAGGGGCCAAGAGACCCAGTACTTC.